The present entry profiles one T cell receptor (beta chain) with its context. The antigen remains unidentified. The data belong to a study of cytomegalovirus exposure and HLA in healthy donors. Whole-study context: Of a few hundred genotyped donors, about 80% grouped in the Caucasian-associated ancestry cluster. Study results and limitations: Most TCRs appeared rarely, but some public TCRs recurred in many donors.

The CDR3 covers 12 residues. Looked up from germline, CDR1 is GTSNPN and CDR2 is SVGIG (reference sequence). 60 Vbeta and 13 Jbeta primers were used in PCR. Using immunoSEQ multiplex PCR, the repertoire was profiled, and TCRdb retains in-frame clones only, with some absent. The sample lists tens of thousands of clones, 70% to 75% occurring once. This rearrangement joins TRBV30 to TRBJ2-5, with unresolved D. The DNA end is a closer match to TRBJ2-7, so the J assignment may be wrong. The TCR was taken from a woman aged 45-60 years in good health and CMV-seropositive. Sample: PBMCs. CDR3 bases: TGTGCCTGGAGTGCCTACAGCTACGAGCAGTACTTC. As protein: CAWSAYSYEQYF.